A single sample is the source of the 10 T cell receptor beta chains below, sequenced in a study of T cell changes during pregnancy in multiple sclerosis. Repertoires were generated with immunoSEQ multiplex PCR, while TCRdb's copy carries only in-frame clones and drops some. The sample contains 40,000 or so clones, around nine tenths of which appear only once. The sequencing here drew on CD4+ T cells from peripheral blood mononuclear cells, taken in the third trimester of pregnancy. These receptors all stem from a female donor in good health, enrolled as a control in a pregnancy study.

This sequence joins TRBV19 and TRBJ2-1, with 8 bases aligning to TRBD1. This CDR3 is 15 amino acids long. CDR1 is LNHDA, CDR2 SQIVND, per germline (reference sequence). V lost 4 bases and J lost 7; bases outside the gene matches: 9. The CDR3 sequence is CASSKPGQGRNEQFF. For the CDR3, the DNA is TGTGCCAGTAGTAAGCCCGGACAGGGAAGAAATGAGCAGTTCTTC.

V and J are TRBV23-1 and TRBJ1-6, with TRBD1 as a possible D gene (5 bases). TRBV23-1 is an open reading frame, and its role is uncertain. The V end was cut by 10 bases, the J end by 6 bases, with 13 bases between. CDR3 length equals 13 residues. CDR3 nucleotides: TGCGCCATCCGAACAGGATTTAATTCACCCCTCCACTTT. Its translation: CAIRTGFNSPLHF.

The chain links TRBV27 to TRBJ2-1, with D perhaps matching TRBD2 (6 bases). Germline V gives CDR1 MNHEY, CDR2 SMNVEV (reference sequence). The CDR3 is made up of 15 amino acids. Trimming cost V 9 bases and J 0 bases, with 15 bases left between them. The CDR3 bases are TGTGCCAGTATCTCTGGGGGGAGCTCCTACAATGAGCAGTTCTTC. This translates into CASISGGSSYNEQFF.

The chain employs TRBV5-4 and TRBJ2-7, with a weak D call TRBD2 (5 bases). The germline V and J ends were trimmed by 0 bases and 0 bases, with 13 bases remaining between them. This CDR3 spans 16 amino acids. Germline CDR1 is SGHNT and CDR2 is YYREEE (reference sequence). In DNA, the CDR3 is TGTGCCAGCAGCTTGGGGGCCACGGCGGGCTCCTACGAGCAGTACTTC. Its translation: CASSLGATAGSYEQYF.

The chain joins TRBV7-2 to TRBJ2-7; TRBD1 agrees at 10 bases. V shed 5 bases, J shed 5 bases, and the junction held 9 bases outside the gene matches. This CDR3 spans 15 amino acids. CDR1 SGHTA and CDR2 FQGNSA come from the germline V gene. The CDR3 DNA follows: TGTGCCAGCAGCGGGGGGATGACAGGGGGCCACGAGCAGTACTTC. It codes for CASSGGMTGGHEQYF.

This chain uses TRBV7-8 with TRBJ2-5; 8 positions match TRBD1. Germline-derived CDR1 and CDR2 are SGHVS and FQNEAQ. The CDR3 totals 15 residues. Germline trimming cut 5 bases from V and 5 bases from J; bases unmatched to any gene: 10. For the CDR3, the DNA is TGTGCCAGCAGCCGACGGACAGGGACATGGGAGACCCAGTACTTC. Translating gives CASSRRTGTWETQYF.

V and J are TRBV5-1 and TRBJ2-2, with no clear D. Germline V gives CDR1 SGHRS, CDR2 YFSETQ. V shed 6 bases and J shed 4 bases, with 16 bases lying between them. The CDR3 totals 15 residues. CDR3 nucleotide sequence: TGCGCCAGCATCCCTGAGCCGTTGAGCACCGGGGAGCTGTTTTTT. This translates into CASIPEPLSTGELFF.

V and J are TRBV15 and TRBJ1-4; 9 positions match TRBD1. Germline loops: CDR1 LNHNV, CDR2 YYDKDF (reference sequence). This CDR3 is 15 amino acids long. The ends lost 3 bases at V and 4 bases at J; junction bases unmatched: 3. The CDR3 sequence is CATSRAGQGNEKLFF. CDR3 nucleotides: TGTGCCACCAGCAGGGCGGGACAGGGTAATGAAAAACTGTTTTTT.

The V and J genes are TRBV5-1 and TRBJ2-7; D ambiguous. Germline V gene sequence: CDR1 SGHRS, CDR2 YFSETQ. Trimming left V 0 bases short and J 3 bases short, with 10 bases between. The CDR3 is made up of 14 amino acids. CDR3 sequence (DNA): TGCGCCAGCAGCTTGGGAAACGCACTCTACGAGCAGTACTTC. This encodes CASSLGNALYEQYF.

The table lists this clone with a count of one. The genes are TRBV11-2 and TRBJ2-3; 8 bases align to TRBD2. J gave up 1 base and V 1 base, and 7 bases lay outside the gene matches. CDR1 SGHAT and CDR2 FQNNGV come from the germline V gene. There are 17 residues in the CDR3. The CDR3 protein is CASSLVVVAGRTDTQYF. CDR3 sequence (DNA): TGTGCCAGCAGCTTAGTGGTGGTAGCGGGACGCACAGATACGCAGTATTTT.